This section outlines one T cell receptor (beta chain) sequence together with its context. Its target is unknown. This may stem from a read error, because a much larger clone lies one nucleotide away. The data were obtained in a study of metastatic and nonmetastatic thyroid tumors. Study-wide background: Where malignant and benign thyroid patients were concerned, repertoires were compared across blood and tumor or nodule tissue.

The length of the CDR3 is 16 residues. Trimming cost V 1 base and J 4 bases; bases outside gene matches: 7. From germline, CDR1 is SGHKS and CDR2 YYEKEE (reference sequence). Original data processing: In papillary thyroid cancer, a distant-metastasis classifier was built using CDR3 differences across clinicopathological groups. TCRdb re-called clones via MiXCR from the PCR reads. These V and J calls rely on TCRdb rather than the paper's analysis. The profile shows 50,000 to 70,000 clones, more than 3.5% of them singletons. Study-level findings and limits: Malignant tumors reportedly showed significantly higher TCR beta diversity than benign nodules in both blood and tumor.

Patients were all untreated before their thyroid surgery. This clonotype was sampled from a female donor with papillary thyroid cancer or a benign thyroid nodule (not recorded which). Some clones in this sample may be carry-over from other donors' samples. Source material: blood. The V gene is TRBV5-5, the J gene TRBJ2-5; 10 bases line up with TRBD2. The CDR3 is CASSLSSGRGRETQYF. CDR3 nucleotide sequence: TGTGCCAGCAGCTTGTCGAGCGGGAGGGGCCGAGAGACCCAGTACTTC.